The next 8 T cell receptor beta chains were all read from a single sample in a study of T-cell memory formation after mild COVID-19. TCRdb called the 5' RACE reads again in MiXCR, with one record for every CDR3 protein. The sample lists about 350,000 distinct CDR3 sequences, approximately 13% seen once, with 22% in the top ten. Sequencing was performed on PBMCs or a T cell subset sorted from them (not recorded which). Receptors originate from a man between 18 and 29 years old who had mild COVID-19 (a few samples of this study predate the infection). Cell type and time point are not known.

This chain connects TRBV27 to TRBJ2-1; 11 bases align to TRBD2. This CDR3 is 17 amino acids long. Unmatched junction bases numbered 12, after V lost 5 bases and J lost 6 bases. In germline, CDR1 is MNHEY, CDR2 SMNVEV (reference sequence). CDR3 protein: CASSPLGSGGAVNEQFF. In nucleotides, the CDR3 is TGTGCCAGCAGTCCCCTGGGTAGCGGGGGGGCGGTCAATGAGCAGTTCTTC.

This clonotype was seen more than once but under ten times. The rearrangement joins TRBV9 to TRBJ2-2; TRBD2 might be the D (6 bases). The CDR3 sequence is 14 residues long. CDR1 and CDR2 (germline): SGDLS, YYNGEE. V was trimmed by 3 bases and J by 1 base, leaving 7 bases between them. The chain's CDR3 is CASSAGLNTGELFF. The CDR3 DNA follows: TGTGCCAGCAGCGCGGGACTGAACACCGGGGAGCTGTTTTTT.

This clonotype was counted a few times. The rearrangement uses TRBV5-1 and TRBJ2-1; the D gene is possibly TRBD1 (6 bases). Germline CDR1 SGHRS, CDR2 YFSETQ. V lost 4 bases and J lost 0, with 11 bases in between. This CDR3 is 15 amino acids long. The CDR3 here is CASSQRTDSYNEQFF. The CDR3 DNA follows: TGCGCCAGCAGCCAGAGGACAGACTCCTACAATGAGCAGTTCTTC.

This clonotype was seen a few times. V usage is TRBV15 and J usage is TRBJ1-5; possibly TRBD1 for D (5 bases). Germline CDR1 LNHNV, CDR2 YYDKDF (reference sequence). With 0 bases removed from V and 0 bases from J, the gap between germline ends came to 9 bases. The CDR3 is 16 residues long. The CDR3 region has the DNA TGTGCCACCAGCAGAGATCAGGGTTATAGCAATCAGCCCCAGCATTTT. Encoded protein: CATSRDQGYSNQPQHF.

The chain uses TRBV5-1 and TRBJ1-1; perhaps TRBD1 as D (6 bases). The V and J ends lost 2 bases and 4 bases respectively, with 15 bases between them. The germline gives CDR1 SGHRS, CDR2 YFSETQ. This CDR3 is built from 15 residues. In nucleotides, the CDR3 is TGCGCCAGCAGCTTTCCTCCTACAGGGTGCACTGAAGCTTTCTTT. It specifies CASSFPPTGCTEAFF.

This clonotype is a singleton in its sample. The V and J genes are TRBV18 and TRBJ1-6; the match to TRBD1 covers 9 bases. Germline-derived CDR1 and CDR2 are KGHSH and LQKENI. Trimming took 3 bases from V and 7 from J; bases not matched to a gene: 10. The CDR3 contains 17 residues. CDR3 sequence: CASSPQSGTGQNSPLHF. CDR3 sequence (DNA): TGTGCCAGCTCACCTCAGTCCGGGACAGGGCAAAATTCACCCCTCCACTTT.

There are a few counts of this clonotype. The chain links TRBV5-6 to TRBJ1-5, with no clear D. V lost 3 bases to trimming and J lost 4 bases, with 14 bases between them. Per germline, CDR1 SGHDT and CDR2 YYEEEE. The CDR3 loop spans 15 amino acids. The CDR3 sequence: CASSWRRRRNQPQHF. The CDR3 nucleotides are TGTGCCAGCAGCTGGCGACGCCGGAGAAATCAGCCCCAGCATTTT.

CDR3 loop: CASSPQLAGGNEQFF. CDR3 nucleotides: TGTGCCAGCAGCCCTCAACTAGCGGGGGGAAATGAGCAGTTCTTC. V is TRBV6-6 and J is TRBJ2-1; 12 bases fit TRBD2. V lost 6 bases and J lost 7; bases outside the gene matches: 7. There are 15 residues in the CDR3. CDR1 is MNHNY, CDR2 SVGAGI, per germline (reference sequence).